Listed below are T cell receptor beta chains from one sample, sequenced in a study of T-cell reconstitution after alpha-beta-depleted transplantation in children. TCRdb fed the PCR reads into MiXCR, producing one record per CDR3 protein. The profile covers hundreds of thousands of distinct CDR3 sequences, with 8% to 9.5% appearing a single time and around 6.2% taken by the ten largest. The material was PBMCs from the stem cell graft donor, obtained from the stem cell graft. These receptor sequences come from a human donor who donated a stem cell graft to a child with acute lymphoblastic leukemia. CDR3s include the opening cysteine and the closing phenylalanine or tryptophan. Fields, in order: V gene, clone size, J gene, CDR3 protein. Part of the rows lack a size; the others show once, few, many or a class for expanded clones.

V gene: TRBV9; clone size: many; J gene: TRBJ2-1; CDR3 protein: CASSAIAGGNYEQFF
V gene: TRBV10-1; clone size: -; J gene: TRBJ2-6; CDR3 protein: CASSASGQEIPSGANVLTF
V gene: TRBV6-1; clone size: few; J gene: TRBJ1-5; CDR3 protein: CASSEYPGAGNQPQHF
V gene: TRBV7-1; clone size: -; J gene: TRBJ2-2; CDR3 protein: CASSPREAGELFF
V gene: TRBV29-1; clone size: few; J gene: TRBJ1-2; CDR3 protein: CSVRSDRGGYGYTF
V gene: TRBV30; clone size: few; J gene: TRBJ1-1; CDR3 protein: CAWSLGGRNTEAFF
V gene: TRBV7-2; clone size: few; J gene: TRBJ2-7; CDR3 protein: CASSSATSGAYEQYF
V gene: TRBV4-2; clone size: -; J gene: TRBJ1-1; CDR3 protein: CASSPRDRGTEAFF
V gene: TRBV7-2; clone size: few; J gene: TRBJ2-5; CDR3 protein: CASSIPRGPQYF
V gene: TRBV27; clone size: many; J gene: TRBJ1-1; CDR3 protein: CASSLSTGQNTEAFF
V gene: TRBV12-3/TRBV12-4; clone size: many; J gene: TRBJ2-3; CDR3 protein: CASSWTGPSRDTQYF
V gene: TRBV5-1; clone size: few; J gene: TRBJ2-1; CDR3 protein: CASSLAGGAGYNEQFF
V gene: TRBV12-3/TRBV12-4; clone size: few; J gene: TRBJ2-1; CDR3 protein: CASRGDRNEQFF
V gene: TRBV7-2; clone size: many; J gene: TRBJ1-3; CDR3 protein: CASSLALAQDTIYF
V gene: TRBV4-2; clone size: -; J gene: TRBJ1-4; CDR3 protein: CASSQDEEELFF
V gene: TRBV7-2; clone size: many; J gene: TRBJ2-7; CDR3 protein: CASSFSRGLYEQYF
V gene: TRBV12-3/TRBV12-4; clone size: many; J gene: TRBJ2-5; CDR3 protein: CASSRQEQETQYF
V gene: TRBV6-5; clone size: -; J gene: TRBJ1-5; CDR3 protein: CASRNRTGHQPQHF
V gene: TRBV6-1; clone size: many; J gene: TRBJ1-6; CDR3 protein: CASSELRDYNSPLHF
V gene: TRBV5-1; clone size: many; J gene: TRBJ1-1; CDR3 protein: CASSLVPGTEAFF
V gene: TRBV2; clone size: -; J gene: TRBJ1-1; CDR3 protein: CATPATEAFF
V gene: TRBV28; clone size: many; J gene: TRBJ2-3; CDR3 protein: CASSQSSIDTDTQYF
V gene: TRBV30; clone size: many; J gene: TRBJ1-2; CDR3 protein: CAFRGGGYTF
V gene: TRBV20-1; clone size: -; J gene: TRBJ2-5; CDR3 protein: CSARVLAGGRETQYF
V gene: TRBV7-8; clone size: few; J gene: TRBJ2-2; CDR3 protein: CASSLKPNLDGELFF
V gene: TRBV20-1; clone size: many; J gene: TRBJ2-1; CDR3 protein: CSAPQAGGGNEQFF
V gene: TRBV7-2; clone size: many; J gene: TRBJ2-7; CDR3 protein: CASSIGTGNYEQYF
V gene: TRBV29-1; clone size: many; J gene: TRBJ1-1; CDR3 protein: CSVRRQGVTEAFF
V gene: TRBV11-2; clone size: -; J gene: TRBJ2-1; CDR3 protein: CASSGSVGAYNEQFF
V gene: TRBV13; clone size: -; J gene: TRBJ1-1; CDR3 protein: CASSLGLGFLAGGNTEAFF
V gene: TRBV6-5; clone size: many; J gene: TRBJ2-6; CDR3 protein: CASSYSDGLGANVLTF
V gene: TRBV14; clone size: many; J gene: TRBJ2-7; CDR3 protein: CASSQDTQISYEQYF
V gene: TRBV20-1; clone size: -; J gene: TRBJ2-1; CDR3 protein: CSARDRGLVEQFF
V gene: TRBV20-1; clone size: -; J gene: TRBJ1-2; CDR3 protein: CSARRHRDRGGSDYGYTF
V gene: TRBV29-1; clone size: few; J gene: TRBJ1-1; CDR3 protein: CSVQIQGNTEAFF
V gene: TRBV7-9; clone size: few; J gene: TRBJ2-7; CDR3 protein: CASSSSTGTHYEQYF
V gene: TRBV9; clone size: many; J gene: TRBJ2-3; CDR3 protein: CASSVESYTQYF
V gene: TRBV15; clone size: many; J gene: TRBJ1-5; CDR3 protein: CATSSGTASNQPQHF
V gene: TRBV30; clone size: -; J gene: TRBJ2-1; CDR3 protein: CAWRTKRKDNEQFF
V gene: TRBV5-8; clone size: -; J gene: TRBJ2-5; CDR3 protein: CASSSGLAGPGTQYF
V gene: TRBV20-1; clone size: -; J gene: TRBJ2-1; CDR3 protein: CSARPDVLAGGKQFF
V gene: TRBV6-1; clone size: -; J gene: TRBJ1-5; CDR3 protein: CASSDQGGAGHQPQHF
V gene: TRBV12-3/TRBV12-4; clone size: -; J gene: TRBJ1-1; CDR3 protein: CASSLGQVANTEAFF
V gene: TRBV3-1; clone size: -; J gene: TRBJ2-5; CDR3 protein: CATSQFSGGGYQETQCF
V gene: TRBV11-2; clone size: -; J gene: TRBJ2-7; CDR3 protein: CASSASVRAYEQYF
V gene: TRBV5-1; clone size: -; J gene: TRBJ2-1; CDR3 protein: CASSLWRDRGRGEQFF
V gene: TRBV27; clone size: few; J gene: TRBJ1-1; CDR3 protein: CASRALGTEAFF
V gene: TRBV4-2; clone size: many; J gene: TRBJ2-2; CDR3 protein: CASSTVGTHTGELFF
V gene: TRBV6-5; clone size: many; J gene: TRBJ1-1; CDR3 protein: CASSHAGRNTEAFF
V gene: TRBV16; clone size: many; J gene: TRBJ2-5; CDR3 protein: CASSRDRRKTQYF
V gene: TRBV4-1; clone size: -; J gene: TRBJ2-6; CDR3 protein: CASSQEETGANVLTF
V gene: TRBV5-1; clone size: many; J gene: TRBJ2-1; CDR3 protein: CASSLGLLNEQFF
V gene: TRBV20-1; clone size: -; J gene: TRBJ2-1; CDR3 protein: CSARDSEWRGDLYNEQFF
V gene: TRBV5-1; clone size: few; J gene: TRBJ2-3; CDR3 protein: CASDDAGTDTQYF
V gene: TRBV5-5; clone size: few; J gene: TRBJ2-1; CDR3 protein: CASSQDRVDNEQFF
V gene: TRBV6-5; clone size: few; J gene: TRBJ1-1; CDR3 protein: CASSYGPEAFF
V gene: TRBV7-8; clone size: few; J gene: TRBJ2-3; CDR3 protein: CATAEGGPPQYF